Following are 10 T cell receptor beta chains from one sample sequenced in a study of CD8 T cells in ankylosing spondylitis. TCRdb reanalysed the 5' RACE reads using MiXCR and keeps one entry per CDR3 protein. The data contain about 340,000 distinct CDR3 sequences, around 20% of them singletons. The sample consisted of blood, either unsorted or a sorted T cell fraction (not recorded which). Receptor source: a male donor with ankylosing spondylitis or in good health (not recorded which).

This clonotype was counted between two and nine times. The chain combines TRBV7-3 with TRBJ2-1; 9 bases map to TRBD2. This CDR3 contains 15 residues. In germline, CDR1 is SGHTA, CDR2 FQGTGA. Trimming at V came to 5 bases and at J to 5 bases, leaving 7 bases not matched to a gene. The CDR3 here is CASSPQGLANNEQFF. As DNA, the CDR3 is TGTGCCAGCAGCCCCCAGGGACTAGCTAACAATGAGCAGTTCTTC.

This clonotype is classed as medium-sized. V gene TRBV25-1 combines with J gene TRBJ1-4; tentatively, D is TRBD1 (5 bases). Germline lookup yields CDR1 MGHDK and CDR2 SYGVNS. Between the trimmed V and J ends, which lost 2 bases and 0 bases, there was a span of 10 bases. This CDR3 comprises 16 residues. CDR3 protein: CASSERGSATNEKLFF. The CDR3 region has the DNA TGTGCCAGCAGTGAACGGGGGTCGGCAACTAATGAAAAACTGTTTTTT.

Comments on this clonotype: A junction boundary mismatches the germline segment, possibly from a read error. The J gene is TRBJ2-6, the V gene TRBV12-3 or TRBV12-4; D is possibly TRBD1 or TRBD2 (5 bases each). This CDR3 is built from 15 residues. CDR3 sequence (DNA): TGTGCCAGCAGTTTTCGGGGCTCTGGGACCAACGTCCTGACTTTC. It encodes CASSFRGSGTNVLTF.

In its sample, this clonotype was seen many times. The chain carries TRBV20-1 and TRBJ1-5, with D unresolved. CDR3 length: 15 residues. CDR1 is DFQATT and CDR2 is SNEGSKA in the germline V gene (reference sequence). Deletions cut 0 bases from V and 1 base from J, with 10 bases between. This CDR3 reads CSARDLSASNQPQHF. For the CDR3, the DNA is TGCAGTGCTAGAGATCTGTCAGCCAGCAATCAGCCCCAGCATTTT.

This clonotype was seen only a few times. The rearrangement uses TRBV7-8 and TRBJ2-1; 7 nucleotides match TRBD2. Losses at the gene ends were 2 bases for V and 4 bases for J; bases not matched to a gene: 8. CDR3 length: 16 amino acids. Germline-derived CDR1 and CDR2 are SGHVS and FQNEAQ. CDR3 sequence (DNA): TGTGCCAGCAGCTTACACCGGGACTATTTGTACAATGAGCAGTTCTTC. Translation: CASSLHRDYLYNEQFF.

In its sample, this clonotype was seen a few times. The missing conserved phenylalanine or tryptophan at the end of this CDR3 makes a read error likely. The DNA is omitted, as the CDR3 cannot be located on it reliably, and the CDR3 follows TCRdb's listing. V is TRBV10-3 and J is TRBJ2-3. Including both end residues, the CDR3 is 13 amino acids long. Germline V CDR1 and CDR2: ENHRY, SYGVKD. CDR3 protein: CAISDELNNKITV.

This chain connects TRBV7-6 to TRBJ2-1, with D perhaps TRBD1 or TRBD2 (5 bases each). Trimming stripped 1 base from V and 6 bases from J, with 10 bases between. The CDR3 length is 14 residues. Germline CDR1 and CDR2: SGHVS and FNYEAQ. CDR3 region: CASSLGGMFNEQFF. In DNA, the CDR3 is TGTGCCAGCAGCTTAGGGGGGATGTTCAATGAGCAGTTCTTC.

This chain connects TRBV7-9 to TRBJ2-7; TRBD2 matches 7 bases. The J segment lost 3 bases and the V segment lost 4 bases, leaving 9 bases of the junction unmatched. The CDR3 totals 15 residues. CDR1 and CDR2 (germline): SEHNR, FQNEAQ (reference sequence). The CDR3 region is CASSSGAGPFYEQYF. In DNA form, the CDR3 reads TGTGCCAGCAGCTCGGGAGCGGGGCCCTTCTACGAGCAGTACTTC.

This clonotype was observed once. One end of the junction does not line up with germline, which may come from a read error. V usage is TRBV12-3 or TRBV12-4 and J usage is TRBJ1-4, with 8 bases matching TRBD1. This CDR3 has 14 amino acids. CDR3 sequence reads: CASSLSGGSEKLFF. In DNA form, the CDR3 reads TGTGCCAGCAGTTTATCAGGGGGCAGTGAAAAACTGTTCTTT.

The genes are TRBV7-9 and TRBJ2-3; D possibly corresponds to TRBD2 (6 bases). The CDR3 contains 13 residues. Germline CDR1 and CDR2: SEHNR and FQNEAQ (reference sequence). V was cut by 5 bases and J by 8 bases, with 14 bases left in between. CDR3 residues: CASSPSGGSTQYF. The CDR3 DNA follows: TGTGCCAGCAGCCCTAGTGGAGGGAGTACGCAGTATTTT. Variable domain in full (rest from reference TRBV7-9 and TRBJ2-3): DTGVSQNPRHKITKRGQNVTFRCDPISEHNRLYWYRQTLGQGPEFLTYFQNEAQLEKSRLLSDRFSAERPKGSFSTLEIQRTEQGDSAMYLCASSPSGGSTQYFGPGTRLTVL.